This T cell receptor beta chain was obtained from a study of cytomegalovirus exposure and HLA in healthy donors. Findings and caveats of the study: According to a subsequent analysis, TCR clusters identified in the first cohort showed a tendency to co-occur across the roughly 110 validation repertoires. Cytomegalovirus status, reportedly, was diagnosed with high specificity and sensitivity by the classifier. A list of 164 TCR beta chains associated with cytomegalovirus was given.

The germline V and J ends were trimmed by 2 bases and 10 bases, with 17 bases remaining between them. Germline values: CDR1 SEHNR, CDR2 FQNEAQ (reference sequence). The CDR3 consists of 14 residues. Turning to this clone: Antigen specificity is unknown.

Libraries were prepared by immunoSEQ multiplex PCR; TCRdb keeps only in-frame clonotypes and omits some of them. Among around 150,000 clones listed, 89% were seen once. This clonotype was sampled from a woman younger than 35 in good health and CMV-seropositive. Sequenced material: PBMCs. The chain links TRBV7-9 to TRBJ1-1; weak D call: TRBD1 (6 bases). CDR3 nucleotide sequence: TGTGCCAGCAGCTTACCTTGGGGGGGGCAAGGAGCTTTCTTT. This gives the protein CASSLPWGGQGAFF.